The 4 T cell receptor beta chains presented below share a single source sample, sequenced in a study of technical replicates of blood from several donors. Libraries were prepared by immunoSEQ multiplex PCR; TCRdb keeps only in-frame clonotypes and omits some of them. The table records about 80,000 clones, approximately 93% of them present only once. Sequencing used T cells isolated from PBMCs. These TCRs come from a human donor in good health.

There are a few counts of this clone. At the DNA level, this CDR3 is encoded by other sequences in the same sample as well. The rearrangement links TRBV2 to TRBJ1-2; 8 bases fit TRBD1. The trim removed 4 bases at V and 4 bases at J, leaving 2 bases unmatched. There are 13 residues in the CDR3. The germline CDR1 and CDR2 sequences are SNHLY and FYNNEI. CDR3 in DNA: TGTGCCAGCAGTGGTGGACAGGGCTATGGCTACACCTTC. Translation: CASSGGQGYGYTF.

The V gene is TRBV4-2, the J gene TRBJ2-2, with 9 bases that match TRBD2. The CDR3 is 16 residues long. CDR1 and CDR2 from the germline V gene are LGHNA and YNFKEQ. The V segment lost 4 bases and the J segment 7 bases; nucleotides outside the gene matches: 10. CDR3 DNA sequence: TGTGCCAGCAGCCTATCACCGGGACTAGCAGGCGGGGAGCTGTTTTTT. Protein: CASSLSPGLAGGELFF.

The sample holds one count of this clone. V gene TRBV18 combines with J gene TRBJ2-3; D is perhaps TRBD1 (6 bases). The CDR3 consists of 14 residues. Germline V gene data show CDR1 as KGHSH and CDR2 as LQKENI. V lost 3 bases and J 0 bases, leaving 7 bases between the germline ends. This CDR3 is CASSPQGSTDTQYF. As DNA, the CDR3 is TGTGCCAGCTCACCCCAGGGGAGCACAGATACGCAGTATTTT.

This chain joins TRBV18 and TRBJ2-7; 9 nucleotides agree with TRBD2. The CDR3 has 13 residues. J lost 9 bases, V lost 8 bases, and 11 bases had no gene match. Looked up from germline, CDR1 is KGHSH and CDR2 is LQKENI. The CDR3 loop reads CASVAGLATLQYF. CDR3 DNA: TGTGCCAGCGTAGCGGGACTAGCTACGTTGCAGTACTTC. The whole variable domain, filled in from reference TRBV18 and TRBJ2-7, reads NAGVMQNPRHLVRRRGQEARLRCSPMKGHSHVYWYRQLPEEGLKFMVYLQKENIIDESGMPKERFSAEFPKEGPSILRIQQVVRGDSAAYFCASVAGLATLQYFGPGTRLTVT.